This T cell receptor beta chain was sequenced during a study of blood T cell repertoires in COVID-19. The assay was immunoSEQ multiplex PCR, and TCRdb's table has in-frame clones only and misses some. The data contain 120,000 to 150,000 clones, approximately 92% of them singletons. This clone was seen once. The CDR3 is 15 amino acids. The junction had 8 bases not matched to a gene; V was cut back by 4 bases and J by 5 bases. CDR1 and CDR2 from the germline V gene are MGHRA and YSYEKL. Input material: peripheral blood. This rearrangement joins TRBV4-1 to TRBJ1-1; TRBD1 matches at 9 bases. The clonotype was recovered from a woman aged 55-75 years with active COVID-19. CDR3 in amino acids: CASSPRDRVATEAFF. Here the CDR3 DNA reads TGCGCCAGCAGCCCGCGGGACAGGGTGGCAACTGAAGCTTTCTTT.